This passage covers 3 T cell receptor beta chains from one sample sequenced in a study of T cell responses to AZD1222 COVID-19 vaccine. Repertoires were generated with immunoSEQ multiplex PCR, while TCRdb's copy carries only in-frame clones and drops some. This table holds 80,000 to 130,000 clones, roughly 91% found once. Sequences were derived from peripheral blood, sampled on day 0 of AZD1222 vaccination. These receptors came from an adult in good health.

In nucleotides, the CDR3 is TGTGCCAGTAGCGTGCCGGGACAGGGGGCAGGGGAGCAGTTCTTC. It encodes CASSVPGQGAGEQFF. The V gene is TRBV19, the J gene TRBJ2-1, with 12 bases aligning to TRBD1. V shed 6 bases, J shed 10 bases, and the junction held 10 bases outside the gene matches. Germline V CDR1 and CDR2: LNHDA, SQIVND (reference sequence). The CDR3 totals 15 residues.

This clone was picked up one time. This chain joins TRBV27 and TRBJ1-5; perhaps TRBD1 as D (6 bases). This CDR3 contains 15 residues. Germline loops: CDR1 MNHEY, CDR2 SMNVEV (reference sequence). Deletions cut 2 bases from V and 2 bases from J, with 10 bases between. DNA of the CDR3: TGTGCCAGCAGTTTACAGGGGTTTGGCAATCAGCCCCAGCATTTT. It codes for CASSLQGFGNQPQHF.

The chain links TRBV30 to TRBJ1-4; 8 bases align to TRBD1. Trimming at V came to 0 bases and at J to 13 bases, leaving 10 bases not matched to a gene. Germline V CDR1 and CDR2: GTSNPN, SVGIG (reference sequence). The CDR3 contains 14 residues. The CDR3 protein is CAWSVGGFGQGLFF. The CDR3 DNA sequence: TGTGCCTGGAGTGTAGGAGGATTTGGACAGGGACTGTTTTTT.